This section outlines one TCR beta chain sequence together with its context. The antigen is undetermined. Using a J-beta primer mix together with a sample-barcoded 5' primer, a second PCR was run for about 6 to 11 cycles. The yield of each sample was at least 2.5 million CDR3-containing paired-end reads. TCRdb re-called the 5' RACE reads with MiXCR, one entry per CDR3 protein. The sample contains approximately 360,000 distinct CDR3 sequences, about 49% of which appear only once. The data originate from a study of blood T cells in healthy people across ages. V dropped 5 bases and J dropped 2; count of bases not matched to a gene: 9. CDR1 is SGHVS, CDR2 FQNEAQ, per germline. There are 16 residues in the CDR3. Whole-study findings and limits: Whereas aged donors had fewer naive CD4+ cells, long-lived donors had more of them and higher diversity. Naive T cell percentage by flow cytometry tracked strongly with beta diversity.

The clonotype was recovered from a man between 60 and 75 years old in good health. Sequencing input: blood. This chain uses TRBV7-8 with TRBJ1-5; 7 positions agree with TRBD1. CDR3 DNA sequence: TGTGCCAGCAGCCCTCGACAGGGTCTGGGCAATCAGCCCCAGCATTTT. Its protein is CASSPRQGLGNQPQHF.